This T cell receptor beta chain stems from a study of beta chain features in type 1 diabetes. There are a few counts of this clone. What it binds is unknown. The isolated RNA, all of it, was reverse transcribed, so expressed TCRB transcripts were what got sequenced. This table comes from immunoSEQ multiplex PCR, and its TCRdb copy is limited to in-frame clones, with some not included. The sample has roughly 340,000 clones; roughly 12% are singletons. Whole-study results and caveats: In all four CD4+ subsets, TCRB CDR3 length was significantly, moderately reduced in type 1 diabetes.

V lost 6 bases to trimming and J lost 10 bases, with 14 bases between them. Germline lookup yields CDR1 ENHRY and CDR2 SYGVKD. This CDR3 has 12 amino acids. The chain couples TRBV10-3 to TRBJ2-3; possibly TRBD2 for D (6 bases). The clonotype was recovered from a woman younger than 30 with type 1 diabetes. The material sequenced was naive CD4+ T cells from blood. The CDR3 here is CAIRGGNEAQYF. CDR3 DNA sequence: TGTGCCATCAGGGGGGGTAACGAGGCGCAGTATTTT.